This TCR beta chain stems from a study of CD8 T cells in ankylosing spondylitis (TCRdb year 2017). With respect to the entire study: T cell receptor beta repertoires were profiled in healthy donors and ankylosing spondylitis patients so that disease-linked TCR variants could be found. Peripheral blood samples were taken, and synovial fluid was additionally collected from ankylosing spondylitis patients. The full study cohort was made up of 25 ankylosing spondylitis patients and 108 healthy donors. What the work shows at the level of the full study, not this receptor alone: Blood from ankylosing spondylitis patients appeared to be characterized by a TCR beta motif composed of about 8 highly homologous amino acid variants. Some TCR beta motif variants had previously been reported in synovial fluid and blood of reactive arthritis patients, which suggested common disease-initiation mechanisms. The disease-linked clones were reported to be significantly enriched in matched synovial fluid samples from ankylosing spondylitis patients. A CD8+ phenotype was shown by the disease-linked clones, which were found at relatively low frequencies in peripheral blood.

Sequencing was performed on an Illumina HiSeq 2500. Quantitative 5'-RACE with molecular barcodes was used to prepare TCR beta libraries. On the study's bioinformatics: A new computational method, built on a probabilistic model of VDJ rearrangement, was used to identify disease-linked TCR variants. TCRdb handled the public reads itself, with Q25 trimming in fastp and clone calling in MiXCR, and kept productive beta chains. All rows with the same CDR3 protein become a single entry with the most common DNA and genes. These V and J calls are TCRdb output, not the study's own analysis. This sample comprises about 140,000 distinct CDR3 sequences, roughly 6.6% of them detected only once. The top ten hold around 11% of the sample. In its sample, this clonotype was seen many times. What antigen it recognizes has not been identified. Base qualities are missing; no much larger clone stands one base away. Per the germline V gene, MGHRA is the CDR1 and YSYEKL is the CDR2. The CDR3 numbers 16 residues from cysteine through phenylalanine. The entry retains the CDR3 DNA only, 48 bases that are in frame from base 1. V loses 0 bases at its end and J loses 8 bases; junction bases beyond the gene matches: 6.

This clonotype originated in a female donor with ankylosing spondylitis or in good health (not recorded which). The sequence joins TRBV4-1 to TRBJ2-1; TRBD2 fits 11 bases in the junction. Material for sequencing was blood, either unsorted or a sorted T cell fraction (not recorded which). The CDR3 here reads CASSQEGLAGGDEQFF. The DNA sequence follows: TGCGCCAGCAGCCAAGAGGGGCTAGCGGGGGGTGATGAGCAGTTCTTC.